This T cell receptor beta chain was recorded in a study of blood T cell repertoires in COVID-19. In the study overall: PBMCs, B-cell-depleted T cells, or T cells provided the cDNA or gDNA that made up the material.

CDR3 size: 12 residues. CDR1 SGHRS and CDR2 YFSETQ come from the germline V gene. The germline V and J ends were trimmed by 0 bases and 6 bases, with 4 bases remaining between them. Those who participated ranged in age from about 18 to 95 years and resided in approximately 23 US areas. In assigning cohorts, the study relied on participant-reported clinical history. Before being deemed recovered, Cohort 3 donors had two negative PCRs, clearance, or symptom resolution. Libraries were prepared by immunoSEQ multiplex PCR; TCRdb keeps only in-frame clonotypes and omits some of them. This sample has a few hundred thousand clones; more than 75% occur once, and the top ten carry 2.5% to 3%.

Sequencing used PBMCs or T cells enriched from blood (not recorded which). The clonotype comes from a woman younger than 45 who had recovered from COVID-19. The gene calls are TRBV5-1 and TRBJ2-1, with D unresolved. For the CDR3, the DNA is TGCGCCAGCAGCTTGGCATTCAATGAGCAGTTCTTC. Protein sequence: CASSLAFNEQFF. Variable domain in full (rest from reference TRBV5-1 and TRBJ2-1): KAGVTQTPRYLIKTRGQQVTLSCSPISGHRSVSWYQQTPGQGLQFLFEYFSETQRNKGNFPGRFSGRQFSNSRSEMNVSTLELGDSALYLCASSLAFNEQFFGPGTRLTVL.